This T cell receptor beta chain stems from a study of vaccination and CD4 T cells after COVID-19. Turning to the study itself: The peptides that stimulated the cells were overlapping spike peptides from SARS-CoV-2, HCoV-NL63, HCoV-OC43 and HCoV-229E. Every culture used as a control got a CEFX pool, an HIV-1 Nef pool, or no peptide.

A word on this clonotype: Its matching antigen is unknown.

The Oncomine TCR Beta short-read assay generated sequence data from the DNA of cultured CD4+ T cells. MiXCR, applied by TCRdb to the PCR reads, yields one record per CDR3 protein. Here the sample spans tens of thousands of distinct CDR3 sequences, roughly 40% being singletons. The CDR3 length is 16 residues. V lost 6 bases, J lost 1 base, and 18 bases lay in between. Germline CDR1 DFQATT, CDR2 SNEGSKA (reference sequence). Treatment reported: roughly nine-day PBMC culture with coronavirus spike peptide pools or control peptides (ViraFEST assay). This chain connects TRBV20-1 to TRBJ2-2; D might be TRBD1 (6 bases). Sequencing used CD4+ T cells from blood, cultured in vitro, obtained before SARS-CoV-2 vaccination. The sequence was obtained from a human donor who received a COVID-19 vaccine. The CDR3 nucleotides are TGCAGTGCCGCGAACAGGGCCCGCGGGAACACCGGGGAGCTGTTTTTT. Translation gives CSAANRARGNTGELFF.